This T cell receptor beta chain was identified during a study of read filtering for tumor transcriptome and immune sequencing. This clonotype has ten or more counts. V was trimmed by 4 bases and J by 1 base, leaving 7 bases between them. CDR3 length equals 13 residues. Looked up from germline, CDR1 is SGHTA and CDR2 is FQGNSA. Molecular barcoded adaptors covering alpha/delta and beta/gamma chains were used on about 0.4 ug RNA. In TCRdb, the reads were re-called with MiXCR into one record per CDR3 protein. The sample shows approximately 41,000 distinct CDR3 sequences, 13% of them seen only once. This rearrangement joins TRBV7-2 to TRBJ1-1; possibly TRBD1 for D (6 bases). The sequencing input was a population of CD138-negative cells sorted from bone marrow. The TCR sequence derives from a donor aged 40 or over with multiple myeloma. The CDR3 nucleotides are TGTGCCAGCAGCTCACAGGGGAACACTGAAGCTTTCTTT. Its protein product is CASSSQGNTEAFF. The whole variable domain, remainder taken from reference TRBV7-2 and TRBJ1-1, is GAGVSQSPSNKVTEKGKDVELRCDPISGHTALYWYRQSLGQGLEFLIYFQGNSAPDKSGLPSDRFSAERTGGSVSTLTIQRTQQEDSAVYLCASSSQGNTEAFFGQGTRLTVV.